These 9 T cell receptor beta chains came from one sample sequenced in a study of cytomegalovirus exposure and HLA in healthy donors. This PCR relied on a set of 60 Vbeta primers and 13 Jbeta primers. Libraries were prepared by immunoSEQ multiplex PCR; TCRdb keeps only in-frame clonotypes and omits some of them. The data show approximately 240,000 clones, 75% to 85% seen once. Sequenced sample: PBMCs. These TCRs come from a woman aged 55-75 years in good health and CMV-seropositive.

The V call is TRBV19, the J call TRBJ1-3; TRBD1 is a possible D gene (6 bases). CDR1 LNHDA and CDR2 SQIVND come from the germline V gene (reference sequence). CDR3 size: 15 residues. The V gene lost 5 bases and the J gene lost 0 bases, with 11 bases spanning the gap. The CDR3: CASSATGISGNTIYF. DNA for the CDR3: TGTGCCAGTAGTGCCACAGGGATCTCTGGAAACACCATATATTTT.

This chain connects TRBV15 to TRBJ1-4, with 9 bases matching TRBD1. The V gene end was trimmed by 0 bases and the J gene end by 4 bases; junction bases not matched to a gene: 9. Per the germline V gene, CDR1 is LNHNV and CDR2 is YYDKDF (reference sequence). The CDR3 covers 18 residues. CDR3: CATSRDMQDRGLNEKLFF. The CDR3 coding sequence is TGTGCCACCAGCAGAGATATGCAGGACAGGGGCCTTAATGAAAAACTGTTTTTT.

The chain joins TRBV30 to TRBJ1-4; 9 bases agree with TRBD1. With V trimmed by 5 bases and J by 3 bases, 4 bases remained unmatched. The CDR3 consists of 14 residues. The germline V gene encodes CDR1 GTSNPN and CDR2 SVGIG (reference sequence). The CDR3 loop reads CAWGTGGSNEKLFF. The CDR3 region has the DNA TGTGCCTGGGGTACAGGGGGCTCTAATGAAAAACTGTTTTTT.

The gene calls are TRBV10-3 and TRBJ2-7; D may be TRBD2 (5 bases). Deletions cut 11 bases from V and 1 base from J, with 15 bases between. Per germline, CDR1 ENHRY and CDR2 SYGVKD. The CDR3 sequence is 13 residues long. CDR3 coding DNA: TGTGCCGCCGACTGGACTGGATCCTACGAGCAGTACTTC. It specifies CAADWTGSYEQYF.

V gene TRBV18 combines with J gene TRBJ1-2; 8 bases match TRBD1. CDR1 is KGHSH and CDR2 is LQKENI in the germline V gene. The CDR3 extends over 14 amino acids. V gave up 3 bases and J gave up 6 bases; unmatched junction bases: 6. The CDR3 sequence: CASSPLQGVDGYTF. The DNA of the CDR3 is TGTGCCAGCTCACCCTTACAGGGGGTCGATGGCTACACCTTC.

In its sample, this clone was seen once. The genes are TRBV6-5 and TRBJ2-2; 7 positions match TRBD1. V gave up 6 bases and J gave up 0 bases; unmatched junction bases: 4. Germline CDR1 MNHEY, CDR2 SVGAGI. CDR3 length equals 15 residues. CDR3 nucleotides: TGTGCCAGCAGCAGACAGGGAACGAACACCGGGGAGCTGTTTTTT. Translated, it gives CASSRQGTNTGELFF.

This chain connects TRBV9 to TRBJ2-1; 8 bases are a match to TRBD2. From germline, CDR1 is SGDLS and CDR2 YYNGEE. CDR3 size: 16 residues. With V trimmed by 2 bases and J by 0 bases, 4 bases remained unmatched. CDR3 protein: CASSVSGSGSYNEQFF. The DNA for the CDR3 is TGTGCCAGCAGCGTCAGCGGGAGTGGCTCCTACAATGAGCAGTTCTTC.

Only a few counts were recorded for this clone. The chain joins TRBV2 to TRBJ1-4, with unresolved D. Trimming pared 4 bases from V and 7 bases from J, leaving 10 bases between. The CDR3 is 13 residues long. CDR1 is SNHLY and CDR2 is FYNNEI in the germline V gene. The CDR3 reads CASSVRGSEKLFF. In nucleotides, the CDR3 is TGTGCCAGCAGTGTACGGGGTTCTGAAAAACTGTTTTTT. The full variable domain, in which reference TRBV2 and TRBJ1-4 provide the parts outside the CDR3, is EPEVTQTPSHQVTQMGQEVILRCVPISNHLYFYWYRQILGQKVEFLVSFYNNEISEKSEIFDDQFSVERPDGSNFTLKIRSTKLEDSAMYFCASSVRGSEKLFFGSGTQLSVL.

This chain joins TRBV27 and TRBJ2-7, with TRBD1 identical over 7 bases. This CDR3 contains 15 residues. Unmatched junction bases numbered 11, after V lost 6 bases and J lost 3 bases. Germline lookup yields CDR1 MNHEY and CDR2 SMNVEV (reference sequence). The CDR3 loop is CASSRLGQALYEQYF. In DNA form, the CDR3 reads TGTGCCAGCAGCCGCCTTGGACAGGCCCTCTACGAGCAGTACTTC.